The rows below give T cell receptor beta chains drawn from one sample of a study of blood T cell repertoires in COVID-19. TCRdb's copy holds only in-frame clones and misses some; the assay was immunoSEQ multiplex PCR. This sample has 150,000 to 200,000 clones, with approximately 81% found just once. Input material: peripheral blood. Source of these receptors: a woman aged 70 to 79 with COVID-19, enrolled during active disease. CDR3s include the opening cysteine and the closing phenylalanine or tryptophan. The D gene is left open where the match is weak. Expanded clones get a size class; other rows say once, few or many, or leave the size out.

j_call v_call clone_size cdr3_length d_call cdr3_nt cdr3_aa
TRBJ1-1 TRBV29-1 . 11 . TGCAGCACAAAACTACAGGGAAAGGCTTTCTTT CSTKLQGKAFF
TRBJ1-5 TRBV19 . 16 . TGTGCCAGTAGTATCTCCTATTCCCAAGGCAATCAGCCCCAGCATTTT CASSISYSQGNQPQHF
TRBJ2-7 TRBV7-9 few 17 . TGTGCCAGCAGCTCCACAGGGTCTAGGACTCCCTCCTACGAGCAGTACTTC CASSSTGSRTPSYEQYF
TRBJ1-1 TRBV6-5 few 15 . TGTGCCAGCAGTCCGGGTACGAAAATGAACACTGAAGCTTTCTTT CASSPGTKMNTEAFF
TRBJ2-1 TRBV5-1 . 15 TRBD2 TGCGCCAGCAGCCCTGGACTAGCGCAGTACAATGAGCAGTTCTTC CASSPGLAQYNEQFF
TRBJ1-4 TRBV30 . 15 . TGTGCCTGGAGTGTACTGGGGGGTCTGGCCGAAAAACTGTTTTTT CAWSVLGGLAEKLFF
TRBJ1-1 TRBV2 few 15 . TGTGCCAGCCTCCTAGAGGAAGCCCCGGGAGAGGAAGCTTTCTTT CASLLEEAPGEEAFF
TRBJ1-3 TRBV9 . 14 . TGTGCCAGCAGCCCAGGGGATTTGGGAAACACCATATATTTT CASSPGDLGNTIYF
TRBJ2-1 TRBV28 . 13 TRBD2 TGTGCCAGCAGAGGCGCGGGGGGTAGAGAGCAGTTCTTC CASRGAGGREQFF
TRBJ1-1 TRBV5-1 . 16 . TGCGCCAGCAACCCGGGACGGACTTCGGACTATGCGGAAGCTTTCTTT CASNPGRTSDYAEAFF
TRBJ1-1 TRBV28 . 15 TRBD1 TGTGCCAGCAGTTCAATCGGGACAGGGTTCACTGAAGCTTTCTTT CASSSIGTGFTEAFF
TRBJ1-5 TRBV27 . 15 . TGTGCCAGCAGCCTACAGGCTATGAGCAATCAGCCCCAGCATTTT CASSLQAMSNQPQHF
TRBJ1-2 TRBV5-1 . 13 . TGCGCCAGCAGCTTGGGCGGGACGGATGGCTACACCTTC CASSLGGTDGYTF
TRBJ2-7 TRBV5-8 . 18 TRBD2 TGTGCCAGCAGCTTGGGTTTGAGGCGGGAGGGGGGGACATACGAGCAGTACTTC CASSLGLRREGGTYEQYF
TRBJ1-2 TRBV5-6 few 13 . TGTGCCAGCAGTTACGGACGGGGATGGGGCTACACCTTC CASSYGRGWGYTF
TRBJ2-1 TRBV9 . 15 TRBD2 TGTGCCAGCAGCGTAGGTCTAGCGGGAGGAAGGGAGCAGTTCTTC CASSVGLAGGREQFF
TRBJ2-7 TRBV19 . 16 . TGTGCCAGTAGTGCCCGCCTGGACAGCCTTCTCTACGAGCAGTACTTC CASSARLDSLLYEQYF
TRBJ1-1 TRBV18 . 18 TRBD1 TGTGCCAGCTCACCTAAGTCCGGACAGGGGGGTAAATTAGGAGAAGCTTTCTTT CASSPKSGQGGKLGEAFF
TRBJ1-2 TRBV7-9 many 13 TRBD1 TGTGCCAGCAGGGACGGGACAGCCTATGGCTACACCTTC CASRDGTAYGYTF
TRBJ2-1 TRBV4-1 . 15 . TGCGCCAGCAGCCAAGATAGGGGGTCCTACAATGAGCAGTTCTTC CASSQDRGSYNEQFF
TRBJ1-1 TRBV3-1/TRBV3-2 . 11 . TGTGCCAGCCTTCACTTGGGCGAAGCTTTCTTT CASLHLGEAFF
TRBJ2-7 TRBV4-1 . 13 TRBD1 TGCGCCAGCAGCCAACCACAGGGGAACGAGCAGTACTTC CASSQPQGNEQYF
TRBJ1-1 TRBV3-1/TRBV3-2 . 12 . TGTGCCAGCAGCCAAACGGACACTGAAGCTTTCTTT CASSQTDTEAFF
TRBJ2-3 TRBV7-2 . 12 . TGTGCCTCGAGGGACTTCTTTGGAGCGCAGTATTTT CASRDFFGAQYF
TRBJ1-6 TRBV6-5 few 14 . TGTGCCACCCGTCAAGGACAGCAGAATTCACCCCTCCACTTT CATRQGQQNSPLHF
TRBJ1-2 TRBV11-2 . 12 . TGTGCCAGCAGCTTTGAGGGTAATGGCTACACCTTC CASSFEGNGYTF
TRBJ1-5 TRBV27 . 13 . TGTGCCAGCAGGGAAGACAGGTATCAGCCCCAGCATTTT CASREDRYQPQHF
TRBJ1-4 TRBV30 . 12 . TGTGCCTGGAGTGCCGCAGGGGAAAAACTGTTTTTT CAWSAAGEKLFF
TRBJ2-3 TRBV19 once 14 . TGTGCCAGTACCCAGGAAGGGAGGCGGGATACGCAGTATTTT CASTQEGRRDTQYF
TRBJ2-7 TRBV7-2 few 15 . TGTGCCAGCAGCTTAGCGCCGGGACAACCCTACGAGCAGTACTTC CASSLAPGQPYEQYF
TRBJ1-1 TRBV18 . 12 . TGTGCCAGTCGTCAGGGGAACACTGAAGCTTTCTTT CASRQGNTEAFF
TRBJ2-2 TRBV5-1 . 14 . TGCGCCACCCAAGGGGAAGGCCGGTACGGGGAGCTGTTTTTT CATQGEGRYGELFF
TRBJ2-7 TRBV7-2 . 12 . TGTGCCAGCAGCTCCGTAGTCTACGAGCAGTACTTC CASSSVVYEQYF
TRBJ2-5 TRBV4-1 . 15 TRBD2 TGCGCCAGCAGCCGGGGGTCGGGAGCGGGGGTCCCGCAGTACTTC CASSRGSGAGVPQYF
TRBJ1-2 TRBV18 . 15 TRBD1 TGTGCCAGCTCACCGGCCGGGACAGGGACGTATGGCTACACCTTC CASSPAGTGTYGYTF
TRBJ2-7 TRBV18 . 14 TRBD2 TGTGCCAGCTCACCAACTAGCGGGATTTACGAGCAGTACTTC CASSPTSGIYEQYF
TRBJ2-3 TRBV7-8 . 17 TRBD1 TGTGCCAGCAGCTTAGTAACGGGACAGGGGGGGGCAGATACGCAGTATTTT CASSLVTGQGGADTQYF
TRBJ1-3 TRBV3-1/TRBV3-2 . 15 . TGTGCCAGCAGCACGCGCCGGGACTCTGGAAACACCATATATTTT CASSTRRDSGNTIYF
TRBJ1-1 TRBV27 . 13 . TGTGCCAGCAGTTTAGGGCCGAACACTGAAGCTTTCTTT CASSLGPNTEAFF
TRBJ1-2 TRBV7-2 . 16 . TGTGCCAGCAGCTTAGTAGGGAATAGCGCCGCGAAGGGCTACACCTTC CASSLVGNSAAKGYTF
TRBJ2-1 TRBV27 . 15 TRBD1 TGTGCCAGCAGTTTAACGTCACAGGGGTCGGGTGAGCAGTTCTTC CASSLTSQGSGEQFF
TRBJ2-6 TRBV7-3 once 16 . TGTGCCAGCAGCTTACGGGGTGGGGCTGGGGCCAACGTCCTGACTTTC CASSLRGGAGANVLTF
TRBJ2-2 TRBV6-1 . 18 . TGTGCCAGCAGTGAAGCGCCAGGCTACGAGATAAACACCGGGGAGCTGTTTTTT CASSEAPGYEINTGELFF
TRBJ1-5 TRBV5-1 . 15 . TGCGCCAGCAGCTCCGACGGGGATCGCAATCAGCCCCAGCATTTT CASSSDGDRNQPQHF
TRBJ1-5 TRBV19 . 11 . TGTGCCAGTGGGAGTCATCAGCCCCAGCATTTT CASGSHQPQHF
TRBJ1-2 TRBV28 once 14 . TGTGCCAGCAGTTTGGGACTGATTAACTATGGCTACACCTTC CASSLGLINYGYTF
TRBJ1-6 TRBV19 . 16 TRBD1 TGTGCCAGTAGTTTCAGGACAGGGACTGCAGGTTCACCCCTCCACTTT CASSFRTGTAGSPLHF
TRBJ2-2 TRBV6-6 few 17 . TGTGCCAGCAGTCAACCATTGACAGGATTTGTCACCGGGGAGCTGTTTTTT CASSQPLTGFVTGELFF
TRBJ1-5 TRBV30 . 13 . TGTGCCTGGAGTCCACAGTCCAATCAGCCCCAGCATTTT CAWSPQSNQPQHF
TRBJ2-3 TRBV29-1 . 14 TRBD1 TGCAGCGTTCCCCGTGACAGGGATGCAGATACGCAGTATTTT CSVPRDRDADTQYF
TRBJ1-5 TRBV5-3 . 15 . TGTGCCAGAAGCTGGGGCCGGGCCCCCAATCAGCCCCAGCATTTT CARSWGRAPNQPQHF
TRBJ2-5 TRBV7-2 once 18 TRBD2 TGTGCCAGCAGCTTAGTACACCTGGGCCCACCGGGGGGGGAGACCCAGTACTTC CASSLVHLGPPGGETQYF
TRBJ1-2 TRBV12-3/TRBV12-4 . 11 . TGTGCCAGCAGCCGCGGGCTTTTCTACACCTTC CASSRGLFYTF
TRBJ2-2 TRBV7-8 once 16 . TGTGCCAGCAGCTTACTTGGAGGAAAAAACACCGGGGAGCTGTTTTTT CASSLLGGKNTGELFF